This TCR beta chain was documented in a study of blood T cell repertoires in COVID-19. As for the study in general: Some COVID-19 samples were acute and others convalescent; all came from the United States, Italy and Spain.

The table came from immunoSEQ multiplex PCR; TCRdb's copy has only in-frame clones and leaves some out. The sample has fewer than 250,000 clones, over 80% seen once; the top ten hold over 5.5%. The TCR sequence derives from a woman aged 60-70 years with active or convalescent COVID-19. The specimen sequenced was peripheral blood.

The CDR3 region is CASSHDRAEAFF. The CDR3 DNA sequence: TGCGCCAGCAGCCACGACAGGGCTGAAGCTTTCTTT. This chain connects TRBV4-1 to TRBJ1-1; 7 positions agree with TRBD1. Germline V gene data show CDR1 as MGHRA and CDR2 as YSYEKL. CDR3 length: 12 amino acids. Losses at the gene ends were 3 bases for V and 6 bases for J; bases not matched to a gene: 1.